This TCR beta chain is from a study of T-cell memory formation after mild COVID-19. Overall study context: TCR clusters were mostly confined to one donor each. Study-wide findings and caveats: Prior to infection, memory already included some responding clones, suggesting cross-reactive memory joined. The SARS-CoV-2 specificity of second-wave clones reaching peak at day 37 remained unverified.

TCRdb itself ran the 5' RACE reads through MiXCR, one entry per CDR3 protein. The sample yields almost 550,000 distinct CDR3 sequences, roughly 22% seen once. Remarks on this clonotype: Its antigen is as yet unknown.

Germline V gives CDR1 SGHDN, CDR2 FVKESK. The CDR3 consists of 16 residues. The J segment lost 7 bases and the V segment lost 4 bases, leaving 16 bases of the junction unmatched. The chain recombines TRBV14 with TRBJ2-7; 7 bases line up with TRBD1. Sequencing was done on a sample of PBMCs or a T cell subset sorted from them (not recorded which). The TCR sequence derives from an adult woman who had mild COVID-19 (a few samples of this study predate the infection). Cell type and time point are not known. CDR3 sequence (DNA): TGTGCCAGCAGCCGACTTGACAGGGCCGGACTGGGGGAGCAGTACTTC. This gives the protein CASSRLDRAGLGEQYF.